The clone carrying this T cell receptor (beta chain) was found a few times. The method was immunoSEQ multiplex PCR; TCRdb's version includes in-frame clones alone and lacks a portion of them. This table has about 97,000 clones, approximately 89% appearing once. Losses at the gene ends were 5 bases for V and 2 bases for J; bases not matched to a gene: 5. Germline V gives CDR1 MNHEY, CDR2 SMNVEV (reference sequence). The CDR3 loop spans 16 amino acids. The data stem from a study of blood T cell repertoires in COVID-19. Study-level information: Sources were T cells, B-cell-depleted T cells, or PBMCs; the material itself was cDNA or gDNA.

The gene calls are TRBV27 and TRBJ2-2, with TRBD2 matching over 10 bases. The sample consisted of peripheral blood. The receptor comes from a human donor in a cohort sampled during active COVID-19. CDR3 sequence reads: CASSPQREGNTGELFF. DNA of the CDR3: TGTGCCAGCAGTCCCCAGCGGGAGGGTAACACCGGGGAGCTGTTTTTT.